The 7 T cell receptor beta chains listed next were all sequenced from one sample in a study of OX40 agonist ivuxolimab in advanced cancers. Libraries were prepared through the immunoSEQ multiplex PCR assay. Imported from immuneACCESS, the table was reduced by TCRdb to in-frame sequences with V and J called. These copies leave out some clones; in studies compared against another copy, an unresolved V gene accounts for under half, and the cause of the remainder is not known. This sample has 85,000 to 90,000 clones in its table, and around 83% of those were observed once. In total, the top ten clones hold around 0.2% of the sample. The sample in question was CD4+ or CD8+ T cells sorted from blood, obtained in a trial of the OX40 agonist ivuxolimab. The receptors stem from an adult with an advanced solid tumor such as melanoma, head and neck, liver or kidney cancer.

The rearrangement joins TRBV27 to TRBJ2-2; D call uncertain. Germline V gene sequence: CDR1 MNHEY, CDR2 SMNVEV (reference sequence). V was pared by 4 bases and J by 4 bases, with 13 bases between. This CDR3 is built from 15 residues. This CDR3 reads CASSSRISGTGELFF. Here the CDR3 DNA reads TGTGCCAGCAGTTCCAGAATTTCGGGCACCGGGGAGCTGTTTTTT.

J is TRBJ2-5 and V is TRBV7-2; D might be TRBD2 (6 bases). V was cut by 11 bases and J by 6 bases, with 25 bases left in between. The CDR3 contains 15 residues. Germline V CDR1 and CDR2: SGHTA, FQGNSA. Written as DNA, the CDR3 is TGTGCCTCCCAAACTTCGGGGGTCGAGGCTCAGACCCAGTACTTC. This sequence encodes CASQTSGVEAQTQYF. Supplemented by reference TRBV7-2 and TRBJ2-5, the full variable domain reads GAGVSQSPSNKVTEKGKDVELRCDPISGHTALYWYRQSLGQGLEFLIYFQGNSAPDKSGLPSDRFSAERTGGSVSTLTIQRTQQEDSAVYLCASQTSGVEAQTQYFGPGTRLLVL.

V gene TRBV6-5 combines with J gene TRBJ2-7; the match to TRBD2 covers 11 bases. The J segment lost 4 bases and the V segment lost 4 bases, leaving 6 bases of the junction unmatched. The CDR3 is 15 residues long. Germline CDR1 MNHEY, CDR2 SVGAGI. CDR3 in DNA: TGTGCCAGCAGTTCCACTAGCGGGGGTACATACGAGCAGTACTTC. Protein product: CASSSTSGGTYEQYF.

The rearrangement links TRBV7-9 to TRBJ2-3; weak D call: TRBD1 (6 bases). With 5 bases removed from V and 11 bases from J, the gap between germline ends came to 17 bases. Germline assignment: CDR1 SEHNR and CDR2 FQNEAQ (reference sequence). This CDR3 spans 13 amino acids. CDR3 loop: CASSPASGVVQYF. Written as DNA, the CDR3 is TGTGCCAGCAGCCCTGCGTCAGGGGTTGTGCAGTATTTT. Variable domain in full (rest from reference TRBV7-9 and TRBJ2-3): DTGVSQNPRHKITKRGQNVTFRCDPISEHNRLYWYRQTLGQGPEFLTYFQNEAQLEKSRLLSDRFSAERPKGSFSTLEIQRTEQGDSAMYLCASSPASGVVQYFGPGTRLTVL.

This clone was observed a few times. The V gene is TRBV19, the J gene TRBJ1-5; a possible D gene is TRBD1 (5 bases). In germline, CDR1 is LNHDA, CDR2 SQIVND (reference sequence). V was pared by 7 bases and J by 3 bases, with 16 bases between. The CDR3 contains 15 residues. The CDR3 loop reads CASTATELPNQPQHF. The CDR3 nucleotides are TGTGCCAGTACCGCGACAGAGCTACCCAATCAGCCCCAGCATTTT.

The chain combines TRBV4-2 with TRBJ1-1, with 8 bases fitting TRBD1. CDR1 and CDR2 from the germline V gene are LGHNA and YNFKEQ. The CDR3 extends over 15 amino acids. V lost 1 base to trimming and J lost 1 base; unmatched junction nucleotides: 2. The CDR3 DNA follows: TGTGCCAGCAGCCAAGCAGGGGGCGCGAACACTGAAGCTTTCTTT. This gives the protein CASSQAGGANTEAFF.

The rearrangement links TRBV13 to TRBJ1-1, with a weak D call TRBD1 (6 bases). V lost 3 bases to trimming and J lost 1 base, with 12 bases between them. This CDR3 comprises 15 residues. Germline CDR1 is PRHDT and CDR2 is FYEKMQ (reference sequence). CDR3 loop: CASSLGGRKNTEAFF. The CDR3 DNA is TGTGCCAGCAGCTTGGGGGGCAGGAAGAACACTGAAGCTTTCTTT.